These T cell receptor beta chains were read from a single sample in a study of blood T cell repertoires in COVID-19. Generated by immunoSEQ multiplex PCR, the TCRdb table keeps only in-frame clones and is missing some. Of about 130,000 clones in the sample, 77% were seen once. Sample: peripheral blood. These receptors came from a man aged 80 or over with acute or convalescent COVID-19. CDR3s include the opening cysteine and the closing phenylalanine or tryptophan. D genes are given only for firm matches. Expanded clones get a size class; other rows say once, few or many, or leave the size out.

d_call j_call v_call clone_size cdr3_aa cdr3_nt
- TRBJ1-6 TRBV28 - CASSTGTLYNSPLHF TGTGCCAGCAGTACCGGGACACTCTATAATTCACCCCTCCACTTT
- TRBJ1-1 TRBV4-1 - CASSQGFGGVNTEAFF TGCGCCAGCAGCCAAGGGTTTGGAGGAGTGAACACTGAAGCTTTCTTT
- TRBJ1-1 TRBV18 once CASSLKEGTPNGLNTEAFF TGTGCCAGCTCTTTAAAAGAAGGGACACCCAACGGTTTGAACACTGAAGCTTTCTTT
TRBD2 TRBJ2-1 TRBV28 - CASSLTSGGAGEQFF TGTGCCAGCAGTTTAACTAGCGGGGGGGCAGGTGAGCAGTTCTTC
- TRBJ1-1 TRBV6-2/TRBV6-3 - CASSTGMNTEAFF TGTGCCAGCAGTACAGGGATGAACACTGAAGCTTTCTTT
TRBD1 TRBJ2-1 TRBV6-5 - CASKGQNHNEQFF TGTGCCAGCAAGGGACAGAACCACAATGAGCAGTTCTTC
- TRBJ1-2 TRBV7-9 once CASSKGTPPSGGYTF TGTGCCAGCAGCAAGGGGACTCCCCCTTCGGGTGGCTACACCTTC
- TRBJ2-3 TRBV27 - CASAAWATDTQYF TGTGCCAGCGCTGCTTGGGCCACAGATACGCAGTATTTT
TRBD1 TRBJ2-7 TRBV10-3 - CAISGARTGGYEQYF TGTGCCATCAGTGGGGCAAGGACAGGGGGCTACGAGCAGTACTTC
TRBD1 TRBJ2-7 TRBV6-2/TRBV6-3 - CASSTLEGAVEQYF TGTGCCAGCAGTACCCTTGAGGGGGCGGTCGAGCAGTACTTC
- TRBJ2-1 TRBV24-1 - CATSSSRREWSSYNEQFF TGTGCCACCAGTAGTTCTCGCAGGGAATGGAGCTCCTACAATGAGCAGTTCTTC
TRBD1 TRBJ1-1 TRBV7-9 - CASSPIGTEVNTEAFF TGTGCCAGCAGCCCAATAGGGACAGAAGTGAACACTGAAGCTTTCTTT
TRBD1 TRBJ1-1 TRBV6-2/TRBV6-3 - CASSRTGLTKAFF TGTGCCAGCAGTAGGACAGGGCTGACGAAAGCTTTCTTT
- TRBJ1-1 TRBV7-3 - CASSLTGGSNTEAFF TGTGCCAGCAGCTTAACGGGGGGGTCGAACACTGAAGCTTTCTTT
TRBD1 TRBJ2-2 TRBV14 once CASSRDRGSANTGELFF TGTGCCAGCAGCCGGGACAGGGGGTCGGCGAACACCGGGGAGCTGTTTTTT
- TRBJ1-5 TRBV23-1 many CASSRPMDRRPHQFQPQHF TGCGCCAGCAGTCGCCCGATGGACAGACGACCGCATCAGTTTCAGCCCCAGCATTTT
TRBD2 TRBJ2-7 TRBV7-2 - CASSAGTSGGYPHEQYF TGTGCCAGCAGCGCAGGGACTAGCGGGGGATATCCCCACGAGCAGTACTTC
- TRBJ1-5 TRBV19 - CASRGAGSENSNQPQHF TGTGCCAGTAGAGGGGCAGGGTCCGAGAATAGCAATCAGCCCCAGCATTTT
- TRBJ2-5 TRBV7-9 - CASSLTAETQYF TGTGCCAGCAGCTTAACTGCGGAGACCCAGTACTTC
TRBD2 TRBJ2-3 TRBV29-1 - CSGTSGDNTQYF TGCAGCGGTACTAGCGGAGATAATACGCAGTATTTT
TRBD1 TRBJ1-2 TRBV5-1 - CASSESGQLYGYTF TGCGCCAGCAGCGAATCGGGACAGCTCTATGGCTACACCTTC
- TRBJ2-7 TRBV7-2 - CASSTDSASYEQYF TGTGCCAGCAGCACCGACAGCGCTTCCTACGAGCAGTACTTC
TRBD1 TRBJ1-6 TRBV29-1 few CSEEERDRNSPLHF TGCAGCGAAGAAGAACGGGACAGGAATTCACCCCTCCACTTT
TRBD2 TRBJ2-5 TRBV5-1 - CASSLVGGSKGETQYF TGCGCCAGCAGCTTGGTCGGGGGGTCCAAGGGAGAGACCCAGTACTTC
TRBD1 TRBJ2-4 TRBV6-1 - CASSEPGTGGKNIQYF TGTGCCAGCAGTGAACCCGGGACAGGGGGGAAAAACATTCAGTACTTC
- TRBJ1-2 TRBV3-1/TRBV3-2 - CASSLSRLVHYGYTF TGTGCCAGCAGCCTGTCGCGTTTAGTCCACTATGGCTACACCTTC
- TRBJ2-5 TRBV25-1 - CASSEATQGETQYF TGTGCCAGCAGTGAGGCAACCCAGGGGGAGACCCAGTACTTC
TRBD2 TRBJ2-7 TRBV28 - CASKLSGLAYEQYF TGTGCCAGCAAACTATCGGGACTAGCTTACGAGCAGTACTTC
TRBD1 TRBJ1-5 TRBV6-4 - CASRLTGEGNQPQHF TGTGCCAGCAGGCTGACAGGGGAAGGCAATCAGCCCCAGCATTTT
TRBD2 TRBJ2-7 TRBV4-1 few CASSQELAGGVQYF TGCGCCAGCAGCCAAGAGCTAGCGGGGGGGGTGCAGTACTTC
TRBD1 TRBJ2-7 TRBV7-9 - CASSLGRTGAFDEQYF TGTGCCAGCAGCTTAGGTAGGACAGGGGCTTTCGACGAGCAGTACTTC
- TRBJ1-2 TRBV5-6 many CASSYQGLQSYTF TGTGCCAGCAGCTACCAGGGGCTCCAGAGCTACACCTTC
- TRBJ2-7 TRBV19 - CASSGLGGYEQYF TGTGCCAGTAGTGGCCTGGGGGGCTACGAGCAGTACTTC
- TRBJ2-1 TRBV3-1/TRBV3-2 - CASSQSGGVSYNEQFF TGTGCCAGCAGCCAATCAGGCGGGGTTTCCTACAATGAGCAGTTCTTC
TRBD2 TRBJ2-6 TRBV18 - CASSPPPGTSASGSGANVLTF TGTGCCAGCTCACCACCCCCCGGGACTAGCGCGTCGGGCTCTGGGGCCAACGTCCTGACTTTC
TRBD1 TRBJ2-2 TRBV5-1 - CASSWTGANTGELFF TGCGCCAGCAGCTGGACAGGGGCGAACACCGGGGAGCTGTTTTTT
- TRBJ2-6 TRBV5-6 - CASSAQWGLGGANVLTF TGTGCCAGCAGCGCCCAATGGGGGCTGGGGGGGGCCAACGTCCTGACTTTC
TRBD1 TRBJ2-1 TRBV7-9 once CASGIGQVRLNEQFF TGTGCCAGCGGGATCGGACAGGTGAGGCTCAATGAGCAGTTCTTC
- TRBJ2-1 TRBV15 - CATSRGWSENEQFF TGTGCCACCAGCAGAGGGTGGTCTGAGAATGAGCAGTTCTTC
TRBD1 TRBJ1-1 TRBV6-2/TRBV6-3 - CASSYSRGKGLNTEAFF TGTGCCAGCAGTTACTCCAGGGGGAAGGGGTTGAACACTGAAGCTTTCTTT
- TRBJ1-6 TRBV28 - CASSPPDRIPLTPLHF TGTGCCAGCAGCCCTCCCGACAGGATCCCCTTGACACCCCTCCACTTT
TRBD1 TRBJ2-1 TRBV18 many CASSGDRGYNEQFF TGTGCCAGCTCCGGGGACAGGGGATACAATGAGCAGTTCTTC
- TRBJ1-6 TRBV5-1 - CASREGYNSPLHF TGCGCCAGCAGGGAGGGATATAATTCACCCCTCCACTTT
- TRBJ1-5 TRBV28 - CASSLTVGLGQGLNQPQHF TGTGCCAGCAGTTTAACAGTGGGTCTCGGGCAGGGTTTGAATCAGCCCCAGCATTTT
TRBD2 TRBJ2-7 TRBV19 - CASMGGAHPYCEQYF TGTGCCAGTATGGGAGGGGCACACCCCTACTGCGAGCAGTACTTC
TRBD1 TRBJ1-2 TRBV11-2 - CASSRTGGNYGYTF TGTGCCAGCAGCCGGACAGGGGGAAACTATGGCTACACCTTC
- TRBJ1-2 TRBV7-2 - CASSSFRGHNGYTF TGTGCCAGCAGCTCCTTCCGGGGACATAATGGCTACACCTTC
TRBD1 TRBJ2-1 TRBV19 - CASSIQGQGLIQFF TGTGCCAGTAGTATACAAGGACAGGGTCTTATACAGTTCTTC
TRBD2 TRBJ2-5 TRBV7-8 - CASSSTSGSETQYF TGTGCCAGCAGCTCGACTAGCGGCTCGGAGACCCAGTACTTC
TRBD2 TRBJ2-1 TRBV9 - CASSATSGGPGGFF TGTGCCAGCAGCGCGACTAGCGGGGGGCCCGGCGGGTTCTTC
TRBD2 TRBJ2-3 TRBV6-6 - CASRLAGGLTDTQYF TGTGCCAGCAGGCTAGCGGGGGGGCTGACAGATACGCAGTATTTT
- TRBJ2-7 TRBV19 - CASSQTTDLSYEQYF TGTGCCAGTTCACAAACGACAGACCTCTCCTACGAGCAGTACTTC
TRBD1 TRBJ2-1 TRBV4-2 - CASRPGQGLLGDEQFF TGTGCCAGCAGGCCCGGACAGGGCCTTTTAGGGGATGAGCAGTTCTTC
- TRBJ2-6 TRBV19 - CASRRQFYGANVLTF TGTGCCAGTAGGAGACAGTTTTATGGGGCCAACGTCCTGACTTTC